These T cell receptor beta chains were read from a single sample in a study of blood T cell repertoires in COVID-19. Repertoires were generated with immunoSEQ multiplex PCR, while TCRdb's copy carries only in-frame clones and drops some. This table has 110,000 to 150,000 clones, about 85% appearing once. Sequencing used peripheral blood. These receptors originate from a woman between 65 and 79 years old with COVID-19, enrolled during active disease. Each CDR3 is given with its conserved first and last residue. A D gene is named only where the DNA matches it firmly. Clone size is shown for a subset of rows, as once, few, many or a class of expanded clone.

v_gene	j_gene	abundance	d_gene	CDR3aa	CDR3nt
TRBV5-5	TRBJ2-3	-	-	CASSTQGGGTDTQYF	TGTGCCAGCAGCACCCAGGGGGGCGGGACAGATACGCAGTATTTT
TRBV4-1	TRBJ1-1	-	-	CASSQGWGGAREAFF	TGCGCCAGCAGCCAAGGATGGGGGGGGGCCAGGGAAGCTTTCTTT
TRBV28	TRBJ1-6	-	TRBD1	CASSFRRDRDNSPLHF	TGTGCCAGCAGTTTCCGCCGGGACAGGGATAATTCACCCCTCCACTTT
TRBV11-2	TRBJ2-1	once	TRBD1	CASSSYRDRGTEQFF	TGTGCCAGCAGCTCATACCGGGACAGGGGTACTGAGCAGTTCTTC
TRBV15	TRBJ2-1	-	-	CATSPNPTSNEQFF	TGTGCCACCAGCCCTAACCCGACTTCGAATGAGCAGTTCTTC
TRBV4-2	TRBJ2-3	-	-	CASSQERELTDTQYF	TGTGCCAGCAGCCAAGAGAGGGAACTCACAGATACGCAGTATTTT
TRBV5-1	TRBJ2-3	-	TRBD1	CASSFKGAEDTQYF	TGCGCCAGCAGCTTTAAGGGGGCGGAAGATACGCAGTATTTT
TRBV5-6	TRBJ2-3	-	TRBD2	CASSLGTSIFTDTQYF	TGTGCCAGCAGCTTGGGGACTAGCATATTCACAGATACGCAGTATTTT
TRBV14	TRBJ2-5	-	-	CASSSSFKTQYF	TGTGCCAGCAGCAGCTCTTTCAAGACCCAGTACTTC
TRBV28	TRBJ1-2	-	-	CASSLSTLGRYGYTF	TGTGCCAGCAGTCTGTCTACTCTGGGGAGGTATGGCTACACCTTC
TRBV5-4	TRBJ2-3	-	TRBD2	CASSPSSGTSSDTQYF	TGTGCCAGCAGCCCATCTTCCGGGACTAGTTCGGATACGCAGTATTTT
TRBV11-2	TRBJ2-6	-	TRBD1	CASSTGTGPSGANVLTF	TGTGCCAGCAGTACCGGGACAGGCCCTTCTGGGGCCAACGTCCTGACTTTC
TRBV28	TRBJ1-5	-	TRBD1	CASSSSPDRRHQPQHF	TGTGCCAGCAGTTCCTCGCCGGACAGGCGTCATCAGCCCCAGCATTTT
TRBV7-2	TRBJ2-3	-	TRBD2	CASSPRLGGGPTDTQYF	TGTGCCAGCAGCCCCAGGCTTGGCGGGGGGCCCACAGATACGCAGTATTTT
TRBV6-2/TRBV6-3	TRBJ2-1	-	TRBD1	CASSYSTGAYNEQFF	TGTGCCAGCAGTTACTCGACAGGGGCGTACAATGAGCAGTTCTTC
TRBV24-1	TRBJ2-1	few	-	CATSQGGEQFF	TGTGCCACCTCTCAGGGGGGTGAGCAGTTCTTC
TRBV5-1	TRBJ2-7	-	TRBD1	CASSSGGPPYEQYF	TGCGCCAGCAGCTCAGGGGGCCCCCCCTACGAGCAGTACTTC
TRBV5-1	TRBJ1-3	-	TRBD1	CASSLGQGQNTIYF	TGCGCCAGCAGCCTGGGACAGGGCCAAAACACCATATATTTT
TRBV19	TRBJ1-6	-	-	CASRSRGDSPLHF	TGTGCCAGTAGATCCAGGGGCGATTCACCCCTCCACTTT
TRBV9	TRBJ2-1	-	TRBD2	CASSRLTSGGSYNEQFF	TGTGCCAGCAGTCGCCTGACTAGCGGGGGATCCTACAATGAGCAGTTCTTC
TRBV27	TRBJ1-2	-	-	CASSSQGRAGYTF	TGTGCCAGCAGTTCCCAGGGCAGGGCTGGCTACACCTTC
TRBV4-2	TRBJ1-2	-	-	CASSQESRGDYGYTF	TGTGCCAGCAGCCAAGAGTCCAGGGGTGACTATGGCTACACCTTC
TRBV30	TRBJ1-2	-	-	CAWTTGTYGYTF	TGTGCCTGGACAACAGGGACCTATGGCTACACCTTC
TRBV19	TRBJ1-5	-	-	CATNQGLGYNQPQHF	TGTGCCACCAATCAGGGGTTGGGGTATAATCAGCCCCAGCATTTT
TRBV6-5	TRBJ1-6	-	-	CASSYGAETVNSPLHF	TGTGCCAGCAGTTATGGGGCCGAAACCGTCAATTCACCCCTCCACTTT
TRBV11-2	TRBJ1-2	-	-	CASSLDLSGPDGYTF	TGTGCCAGCAGCTTAGATCTTTCTGGGCCCGATGGCTACACCTTC
TRBV2	TRBJ2-5	-	TRBD2	CASSPGLAPQETQYF	TGTGCCAGCAGTCCGGGACTAGCGCCTCAAGAGACCCAGTACTTC
TRBV23-1	TRBJ1-5	-	TRBD1	CASSYLSGTGVVLDQPQHF	TGCGCCAGCAGTTACCTTTCCGGGACAGGGGTGGTGTTGGATCAGCCCCAGCATTTT
TRBV6-5	TRBJ1-5	-	-	CASRGGLSNQPQHF	TGTGCCAGCAGGGGAGGGCTTAGCAATCAGCCCCAGCATTTT
TRBV2	TRBJ2-3	-	TRBD2	CASSSGTQYF	TGTGCCAGCTCTAGCGGGACGCAGTATTTT
TRBV28	TRBJ1-2	-	-	CASNRGGRNYGYTF	TGTGCCAGCAACCGGGGGGGTAGGAACTATGGCTACACCTTC
TRBV30	TRBJ1-2	-	-	CALQGQANYGYTF	TGTGCCTTACAGGGTCAGGCTAACTATGGCTACACCTTC
TRBV7-2	TRBJ2-3	-	TRBD1	CASSFGTGGADTQYF	TGTGCCAGCAGCTTTGGGACAGGGGGCGCAGATACGCAGTATTTT
TRBV2	TRBJ1-2	-	TRBD1	CASSEAKGQGRPNTF	TGTGCCAGCAGTGAAGCTAAAGGACAGGGGAGACCCAACACCTTC
TRBV19	TRBJ2-3	-	-	CASSKGTSTDTQYF	TGTGCCAGTAGTAAGGGGACTAGCACAGATACGCAGTATTTT
TRBV19	TRBJ2-2	-	TRBD1	CASTPGQTTGELFF	TGTGCCAGTACGCCGGGACAGACAACCGGGGAGCTGTTTTTT
TRBV7-9	TRBJ2-1	-	TRBD2	CASSLGSTGGPDNEQFF	TGTGCCAGCAGCTTAGGGTCCACGGGGGGGCCTGACAATGAGCAGTTCTTC
TRBV15	TRBJ1-4	-	-	CATSRDQEEKLFF	TGTGCCACCAGCAGAGATCAGGAAGAAAAACTGTTTTTT
TRBV2	TRBJ1-1	-	-	CASSEAGGASNTEAFF	TGTGCCAGCAGTGAAGCTGGGGGGGCGTCGAACACTGAAGCTTTCTTT
TRBV14	TRBJ1-1	-	-	CASSQLAGKAFF	TGTGCCAGCAGCCAATTAGCAGGGAAAGCTTTCTTT
TRBV5-6	TRBJ1-5	-	TRBD1	CASSTLDRGICNQPQHF	TGTGCCAGCAGCACCCTGGACAGGGGGATTTGCAATCAGCCCCAGCATTTT
TRBV19	TRBJ1-1	-	-	CASSNSGNTEAFF	TGTGCCAGTTCCAATTCGGGGAACACTGAAGCTTTCTTT
TRBV7-3	TRBJ2-3	-	TRBD2	CASRKGSGGILTDTQYF	TGTGCCAGCAGAAAGGGCAGCGGGGGGATTTTGACAGATACGCAGTATTTT
TRBV5-6	TRBJ2-6	once	-	CASSLTAQGANVLTF	TGTGCCAGCAGCCTGACAGCGCAAGGGGCCAACGTCCTGACTTTC
TRBV18	TRBJ2-3	-	TRBD2	CASSPRRGTSTDTQYF	TGTGCCAGCTCACCACGGCGGGGGACTAGCACAGATACGCAGTATTTT
TRBV20-1	TRBJ2-3	-	TRBD2	CSASKRGGRDTQYF	TGCAGTGCTAGTAAACGGGGGGGCCGGGATACGCAGTATTTT
TRBV5-6	TRBJ1-2	-	-	CASSWDRQPYGYTF	TGTGCCAGCAGCTGGGATAGACAGCCCTATGGCTACACCTTC
TRBV6-5	TRBJ2-1	-	TRBD2	CASSYGGLASNEQFF	TGTGCCAGCAGTTACGGGGGACTAGCCAGTAATGAGCAGTTCTTC
TRBV25-1	TRBJ1-1	-	TRBD1	CASSEWGQGAEAFF	TGTGCCAGCAGTGAATGGGGCCAGGGGGCTGAAGCTTTCTTT